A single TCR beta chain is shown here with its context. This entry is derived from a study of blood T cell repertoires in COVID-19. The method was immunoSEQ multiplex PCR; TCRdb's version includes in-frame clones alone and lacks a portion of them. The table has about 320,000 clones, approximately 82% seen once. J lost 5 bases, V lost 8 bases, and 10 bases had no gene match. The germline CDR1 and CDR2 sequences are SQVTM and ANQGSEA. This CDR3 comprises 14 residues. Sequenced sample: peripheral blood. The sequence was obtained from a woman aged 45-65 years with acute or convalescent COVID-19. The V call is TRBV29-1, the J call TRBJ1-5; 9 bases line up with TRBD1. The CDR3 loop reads CSLGRGQGYQPQHF. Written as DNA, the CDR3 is TGCAGCCTGGGGAGGGGACAGGGCTATCAGCCCCAGCATTTT.